This T cell receptor (beta chain) stems from a study of blood T cell repertoires in COVID-19. Study summary: Whether acute or convalescent, the COVID-19 samples came from the United States, Italy and Spain.

Clones were read by immunoSEQ multiplex PCR, and TCRdb kept only the in-frame ones, dropping some. Of about 130,000 clones listed, around 75% were seen once; the top ten hold just under 5%. CDR1 is LGHDT and CDR2 is YNNKEL in the germline V gene (reference sequence). V was shortened by 4 bases and J by 7 bases, with 19 bases between the two germline ends. The CDR3 spans 15 residues. Sequencing was done on a sample of peripheral blood. This chain links TRBV3-1 (or the pseudogene TRBV3-2) with TRBJ1-1; no clear D gene. The sequence came from a woman aged 65 to 85 with COVID-19, enrolled during active disease. The CDR3 loop reads CASSPTGGLTLEAFF. CDR3 coding DNA: TGTGCCAGCAGCCCGACGGGAGGGCTTACTCTTGAAGCTTTCTTT.